This TCR beta chain was sequenced for a study of radiotherapy plus CTLA-4 blockade in lung cancer. On the study more broadly: There were objective responses in 18% of patients, and approximately 30% had disease control. Overall study findings and caveats: Response was reportedly best predicted by early blood T cell clone dynamics, with interferon-beta. Clones derived from tumor TCRs expanded in blood after radiotherapy plus ipilimumab.

Enrolled patients, whose metastatic non-small-cell lung cancer was chemo-refractory, received focal radiation plus CTLA-4 blockade with ipilimumab. This clone came up once. Its antigen is currently unknown. The ends were cut back, 4 bases at V and 4 bases at J, with 19 bases in the middle. From germline, CDR1 is MDHEN and CDR2 SYDVKM. CDR3 length equals 17 residues. Only in-frame clones appear in the TCRdb table, and some are missing; sequencing was by immunoSEQ multiplex PCR. The sample gives 51,000 or so clones, around 69% of which show up once; over 8.5% is in the top ten. Specimen: peripheral blood, collected from a patient treated with radiotherapy plus ipilimumab. This receptor was identified in a human donor with non-small cell lung cancer who had stable disease on radiotherapy plus ipilimumab. J is TRBJ2-2 and V is TRBV28; D assignment may be TRBD1 or TRBD2 (5 bases each). In DNA, the CDR3 is TGTGCCAGCAGTTCCCTCGGGGACCGGTTCCTCACCGGGGAGCTGTTTTTT. Amino acids: CASSSLGDRFLTGELFF.